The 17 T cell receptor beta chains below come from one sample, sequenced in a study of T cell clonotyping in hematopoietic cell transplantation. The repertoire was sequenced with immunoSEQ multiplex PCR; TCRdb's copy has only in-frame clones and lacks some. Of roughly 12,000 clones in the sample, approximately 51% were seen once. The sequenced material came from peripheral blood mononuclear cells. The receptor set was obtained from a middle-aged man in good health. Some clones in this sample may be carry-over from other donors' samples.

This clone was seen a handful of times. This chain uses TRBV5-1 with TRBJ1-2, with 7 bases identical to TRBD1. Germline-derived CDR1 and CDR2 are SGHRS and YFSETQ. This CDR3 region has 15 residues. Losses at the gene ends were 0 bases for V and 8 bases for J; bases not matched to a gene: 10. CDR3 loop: CASSLDPGAGGGYTF. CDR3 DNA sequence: TGCGCCAGCAGCTTGGATCCAGGCGCAGGGGGAGGCTACACCTTC.

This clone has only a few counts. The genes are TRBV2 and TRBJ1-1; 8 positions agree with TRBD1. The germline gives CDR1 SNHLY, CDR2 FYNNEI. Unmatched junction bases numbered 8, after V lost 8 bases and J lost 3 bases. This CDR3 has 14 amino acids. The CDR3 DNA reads TGTGCCAGCGGGCAAACAGGGGGATACACTGAAGCTTTCTTT. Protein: CASGQTGGYTEAFF.

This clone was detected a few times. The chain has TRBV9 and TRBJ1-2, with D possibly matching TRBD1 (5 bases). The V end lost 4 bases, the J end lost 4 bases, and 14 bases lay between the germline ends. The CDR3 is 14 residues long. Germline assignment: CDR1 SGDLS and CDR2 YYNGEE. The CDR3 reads CASSFASGSYGYTF. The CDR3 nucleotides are TGTGCCAGCAGCTTTGCCTCAGGGTCCTATGGCTACACCTTC.

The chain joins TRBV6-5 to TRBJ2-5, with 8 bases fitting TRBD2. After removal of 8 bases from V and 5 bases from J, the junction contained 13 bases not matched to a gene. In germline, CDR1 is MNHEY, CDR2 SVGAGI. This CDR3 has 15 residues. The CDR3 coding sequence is TGTGCCAGCGGGTCGGGAGGGCTTCGTTTTGAGACCCAGTACTTC. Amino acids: CASGSGGLRFETQYF.

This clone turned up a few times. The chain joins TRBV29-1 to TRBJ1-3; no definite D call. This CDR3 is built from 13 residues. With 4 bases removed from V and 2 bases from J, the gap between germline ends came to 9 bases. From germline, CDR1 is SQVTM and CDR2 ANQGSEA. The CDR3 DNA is TGCAGCGTTGCAGTAGTAACTGGAAACACCATATATTTT. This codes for CSVAVVTGNTIYF.

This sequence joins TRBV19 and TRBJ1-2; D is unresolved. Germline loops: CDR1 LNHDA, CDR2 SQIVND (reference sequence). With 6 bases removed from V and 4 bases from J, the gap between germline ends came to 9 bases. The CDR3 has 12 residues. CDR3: CASRPGPYGYTF. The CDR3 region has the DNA TGTGCCAGTAGGCCGGGCCCCTATGGCTACACCTTC.

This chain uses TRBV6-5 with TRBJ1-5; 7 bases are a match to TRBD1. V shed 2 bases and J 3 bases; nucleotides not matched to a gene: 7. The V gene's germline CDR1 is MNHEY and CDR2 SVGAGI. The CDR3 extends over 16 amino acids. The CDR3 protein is CASSYPRQGVNQPQHF. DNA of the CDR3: TGTGCCAGCAGTTACCCTCGGCAGGGGGTCAATCAGCCCCAGCATTTT.

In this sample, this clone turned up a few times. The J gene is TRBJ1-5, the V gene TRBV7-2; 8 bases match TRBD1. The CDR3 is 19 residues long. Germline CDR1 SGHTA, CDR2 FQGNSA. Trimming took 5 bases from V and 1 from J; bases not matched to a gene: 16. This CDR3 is CASSTTLGTGTGSNQPQHF. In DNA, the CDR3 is TGTGCCAGCAGCACCACATTGGGGACAGGCACGGGGAGCAATCAGCCCCAGCATTTT.

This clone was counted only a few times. CDR3 sequence reads: CSVESGPGNEQYF. The CDR3 nucleotides are TGCAGCGTTGAATCTGGGCCAGGGAACGAGCAGTACTTC. The chain joins TRBV29-1 to TRBJ2-7; TRBD1 might be the D (5 bases). The ends were cut back, 2 bases at V and 5 bases at J, with 13 bases in the middle. Germline CDR1 reads SQVTM; CDR2 reads ANQGSEA. The CDR3 is 13 amino acids.

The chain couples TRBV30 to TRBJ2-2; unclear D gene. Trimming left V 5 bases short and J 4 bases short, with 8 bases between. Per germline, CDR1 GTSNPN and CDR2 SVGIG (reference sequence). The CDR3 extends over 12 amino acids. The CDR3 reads CAWSVRTGELFF. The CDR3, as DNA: TGTGCCTGGTCAGTACGCACCGGGGAGCTGTTTTTT.

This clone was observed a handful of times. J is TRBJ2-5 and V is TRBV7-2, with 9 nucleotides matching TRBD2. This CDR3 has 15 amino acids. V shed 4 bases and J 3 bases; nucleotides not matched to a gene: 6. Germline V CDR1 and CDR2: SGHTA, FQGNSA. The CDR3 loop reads CASSSAGGEEETQYF. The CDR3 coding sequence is TGTGCCAGCAGCTCAGCGGGAGGCGAGGAAGAGACCCAGTACTTC. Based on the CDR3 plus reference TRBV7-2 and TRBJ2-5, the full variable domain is GAGVSQSPSNKVTEKGKDVELRCDPISGHTALYWYRQSLGQGLEFLIYFQGNSAPDKSGLPSDRFSAERTGGSVSTLTIQRTQQEDSAVYLCASSSAGGEEETQYFGPGTRLLVL.

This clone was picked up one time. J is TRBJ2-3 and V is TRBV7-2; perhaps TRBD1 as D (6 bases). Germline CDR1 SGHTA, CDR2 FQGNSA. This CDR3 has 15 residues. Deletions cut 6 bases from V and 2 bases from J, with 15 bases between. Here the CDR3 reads CASRQQGSNTDTQYF. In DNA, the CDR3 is TGTGCCAGCAGACAACAGGGATCTAACACAGATACGCAGTATTTT.

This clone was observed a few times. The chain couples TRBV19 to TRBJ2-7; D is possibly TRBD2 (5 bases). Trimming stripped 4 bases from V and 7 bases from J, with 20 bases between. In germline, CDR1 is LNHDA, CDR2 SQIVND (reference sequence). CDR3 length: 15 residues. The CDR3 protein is CASSTSRATTGEQYF. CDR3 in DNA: TGTGCCAGTAGTACGTCAAGGGCGACTACGGGGGAGCAGTACTTC.

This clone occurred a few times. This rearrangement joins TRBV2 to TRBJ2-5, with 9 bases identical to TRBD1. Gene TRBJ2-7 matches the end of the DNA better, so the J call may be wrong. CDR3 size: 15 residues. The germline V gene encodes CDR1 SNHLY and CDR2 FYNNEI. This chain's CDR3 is CASIPMDRGGYEQYF. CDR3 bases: TGTGCCAGCATCCCTATGGACAGGGGAGGGTACGAGCAGTACTTC.

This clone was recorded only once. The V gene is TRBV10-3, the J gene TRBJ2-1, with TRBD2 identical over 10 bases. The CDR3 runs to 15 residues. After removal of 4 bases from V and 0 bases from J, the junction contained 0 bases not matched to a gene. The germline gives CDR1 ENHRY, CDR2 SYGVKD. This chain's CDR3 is CAISASGSSYNEQFF. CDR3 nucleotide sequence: TGTGCCATCAGTGCTAGCGGGAGCTCCTACAATGAGCAGTTCTTC.

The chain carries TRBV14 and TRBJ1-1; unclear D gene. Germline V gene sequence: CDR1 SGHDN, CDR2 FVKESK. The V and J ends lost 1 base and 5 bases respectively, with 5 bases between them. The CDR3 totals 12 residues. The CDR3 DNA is TGTGCCAGCAGCCAAGGTGGGACTGAAGCTTTCTTT. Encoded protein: CASSQGGTEAFF.

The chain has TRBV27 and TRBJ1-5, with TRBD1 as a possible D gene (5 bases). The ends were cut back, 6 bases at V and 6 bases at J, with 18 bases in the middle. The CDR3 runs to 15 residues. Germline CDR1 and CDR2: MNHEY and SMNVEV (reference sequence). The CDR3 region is CASRQTQGLGQPQHF. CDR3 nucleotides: TGTGCCAGCAGGCAAACTCAGGGATTAGGTCAGCCCCAGCATTTT.